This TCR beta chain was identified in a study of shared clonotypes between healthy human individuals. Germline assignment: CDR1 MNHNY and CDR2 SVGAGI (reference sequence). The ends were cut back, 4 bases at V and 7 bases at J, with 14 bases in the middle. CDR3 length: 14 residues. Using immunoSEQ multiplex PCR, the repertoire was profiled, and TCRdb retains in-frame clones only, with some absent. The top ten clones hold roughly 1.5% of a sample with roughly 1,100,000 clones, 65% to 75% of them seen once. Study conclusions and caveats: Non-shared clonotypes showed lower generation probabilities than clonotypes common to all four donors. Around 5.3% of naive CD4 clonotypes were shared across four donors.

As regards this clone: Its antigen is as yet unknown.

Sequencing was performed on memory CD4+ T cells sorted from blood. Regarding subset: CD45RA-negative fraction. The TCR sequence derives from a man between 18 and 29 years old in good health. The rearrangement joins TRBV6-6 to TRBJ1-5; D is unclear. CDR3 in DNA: TGTGCCAGCAGTTTCTCCGACCGAGGGCAGCCCCAGCATTTT. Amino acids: CASSFSDRGQPQHF.